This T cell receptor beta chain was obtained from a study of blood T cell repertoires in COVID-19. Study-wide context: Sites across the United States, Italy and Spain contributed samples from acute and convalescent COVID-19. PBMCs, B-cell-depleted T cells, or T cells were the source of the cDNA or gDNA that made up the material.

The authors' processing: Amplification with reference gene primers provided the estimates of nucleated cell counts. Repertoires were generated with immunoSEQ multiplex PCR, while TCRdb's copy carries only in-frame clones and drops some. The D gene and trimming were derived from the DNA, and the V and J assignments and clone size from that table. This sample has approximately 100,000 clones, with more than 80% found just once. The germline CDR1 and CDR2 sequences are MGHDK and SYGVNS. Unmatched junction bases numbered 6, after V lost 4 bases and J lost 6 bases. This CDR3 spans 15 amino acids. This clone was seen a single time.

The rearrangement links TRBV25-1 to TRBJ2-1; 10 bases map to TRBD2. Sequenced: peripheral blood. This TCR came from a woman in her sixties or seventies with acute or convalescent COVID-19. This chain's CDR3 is CASSGLAGVGNEQFF. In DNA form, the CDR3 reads TGTGCCAGCAGTGGCCTAGCGGGAGTAGGCAATGAGCAGTTCTTC. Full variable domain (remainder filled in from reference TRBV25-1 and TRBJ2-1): EADIYQTPRYLVIGTGKKITLECSQTMGHDKMYWYQQDPGMELHLIHYSYGVNSTEKGDLSSESTVSRIRTEHFPLTLESARPSHTSQYLCASSGLAGVGNEQFFGPGTRLTVL.